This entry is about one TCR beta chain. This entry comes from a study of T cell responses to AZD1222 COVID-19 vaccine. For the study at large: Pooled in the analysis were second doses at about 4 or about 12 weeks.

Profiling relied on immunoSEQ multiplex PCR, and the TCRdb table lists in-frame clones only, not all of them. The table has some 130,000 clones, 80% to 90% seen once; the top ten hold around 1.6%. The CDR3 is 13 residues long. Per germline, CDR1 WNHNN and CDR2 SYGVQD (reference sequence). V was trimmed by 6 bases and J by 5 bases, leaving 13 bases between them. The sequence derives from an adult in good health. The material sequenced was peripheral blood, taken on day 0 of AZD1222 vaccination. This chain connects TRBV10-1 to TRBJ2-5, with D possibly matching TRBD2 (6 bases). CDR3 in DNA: TGCGCCAGCAGCAGGGACTTTGGGGAGACCCAGTACTTC. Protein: CASSRDFGETQYF.